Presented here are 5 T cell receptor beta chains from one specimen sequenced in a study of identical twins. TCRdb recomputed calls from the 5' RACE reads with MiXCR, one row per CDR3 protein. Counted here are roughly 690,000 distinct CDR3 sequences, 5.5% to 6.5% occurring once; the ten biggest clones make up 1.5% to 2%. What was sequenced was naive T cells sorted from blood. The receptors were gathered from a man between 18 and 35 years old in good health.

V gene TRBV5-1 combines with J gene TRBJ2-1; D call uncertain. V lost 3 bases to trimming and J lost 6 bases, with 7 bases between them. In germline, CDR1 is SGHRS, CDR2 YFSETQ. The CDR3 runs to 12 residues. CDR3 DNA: TGCGCCAGCAGCTACATCCTCAATGAGCAGTTCTTC. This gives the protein CASSYILNEQFF.

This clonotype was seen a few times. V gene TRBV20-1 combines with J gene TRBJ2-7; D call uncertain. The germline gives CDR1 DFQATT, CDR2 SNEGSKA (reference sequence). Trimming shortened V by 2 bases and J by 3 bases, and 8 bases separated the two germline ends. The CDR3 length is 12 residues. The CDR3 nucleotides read TGCAGTGCTAGACCAGGAATCTACGAGCAGTACTTC. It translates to CSARPGIYEQYF.

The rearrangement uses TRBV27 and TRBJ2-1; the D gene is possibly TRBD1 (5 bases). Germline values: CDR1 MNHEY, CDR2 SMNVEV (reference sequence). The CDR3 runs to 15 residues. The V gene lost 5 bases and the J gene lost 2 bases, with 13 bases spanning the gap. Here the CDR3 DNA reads TGTGCCAGCAGTGCCCAAGAGACAGCCTACAATGAGCAGTTCTTC. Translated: CASSAQETAYNEQFF.

CDR3 in amino acids: CASSLRPAGGANEQFF. The CDR3 DNA is TGCGCCAGCAGCTTGAGGCCAGCGGGAGGGGCTAATGAGCAGTTCTTC. The chain joins TRBV5-1 to TRBJ2-1; 10 nucleotides match TRBD2. Germline V gene lookup returns CDR1 SGHRS and CDR2 YFSETQ. V shed 1 base, J shed 7 bases, and the junction held 8 bases outside the gene matches. CDR3 size: 16 residues.

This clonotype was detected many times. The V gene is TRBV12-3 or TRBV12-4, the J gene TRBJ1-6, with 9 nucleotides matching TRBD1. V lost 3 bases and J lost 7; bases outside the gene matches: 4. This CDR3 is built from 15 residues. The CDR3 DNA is TGTGCCAGCAGTTTCGCCGGGACAGGGAATTCACCCCTCCACTTT. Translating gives CASSFAGTGNSPLHF.